This TCR beta chain stems from a study of T cells in Graves' hyperthyroidism and ophthalmopathy. This clonotype occurred a few times. Trimming stripped 1 base from V and 1 base from J, with 14 bases between. CDR1 is MGHRA and CDR2 is YSYEKL in the germline V gene. The CDR3 is 17 amino acids. Authors of the study amplified TCR beta CDR3 regions from RNA transcripts. TCR CDR3 regions were first amplified by RT-PCR with HTBI primers. TCRdb analysed the multiplex PCR reads with MiXCR anew, one entry per CDR3 protein. The table has 800,000 or so distinct CDR3 sequences, around 39% seen once. Sequencing was performed on blood. This chain uses TRBV4-1 with TRBJ1-5; a weak D match, TRBD1 (6 bases). This sequence originates from a man younger than 30 with Graves' hyperthyroidism. The CDR3 sequence: CASSQGLQGKSNQPQHF. The CDR3 DNA reads TGCGCCAGCAGCCAAGGTTTACAGGGAAAAAGCAATCAGCCCCAGCATTTT.